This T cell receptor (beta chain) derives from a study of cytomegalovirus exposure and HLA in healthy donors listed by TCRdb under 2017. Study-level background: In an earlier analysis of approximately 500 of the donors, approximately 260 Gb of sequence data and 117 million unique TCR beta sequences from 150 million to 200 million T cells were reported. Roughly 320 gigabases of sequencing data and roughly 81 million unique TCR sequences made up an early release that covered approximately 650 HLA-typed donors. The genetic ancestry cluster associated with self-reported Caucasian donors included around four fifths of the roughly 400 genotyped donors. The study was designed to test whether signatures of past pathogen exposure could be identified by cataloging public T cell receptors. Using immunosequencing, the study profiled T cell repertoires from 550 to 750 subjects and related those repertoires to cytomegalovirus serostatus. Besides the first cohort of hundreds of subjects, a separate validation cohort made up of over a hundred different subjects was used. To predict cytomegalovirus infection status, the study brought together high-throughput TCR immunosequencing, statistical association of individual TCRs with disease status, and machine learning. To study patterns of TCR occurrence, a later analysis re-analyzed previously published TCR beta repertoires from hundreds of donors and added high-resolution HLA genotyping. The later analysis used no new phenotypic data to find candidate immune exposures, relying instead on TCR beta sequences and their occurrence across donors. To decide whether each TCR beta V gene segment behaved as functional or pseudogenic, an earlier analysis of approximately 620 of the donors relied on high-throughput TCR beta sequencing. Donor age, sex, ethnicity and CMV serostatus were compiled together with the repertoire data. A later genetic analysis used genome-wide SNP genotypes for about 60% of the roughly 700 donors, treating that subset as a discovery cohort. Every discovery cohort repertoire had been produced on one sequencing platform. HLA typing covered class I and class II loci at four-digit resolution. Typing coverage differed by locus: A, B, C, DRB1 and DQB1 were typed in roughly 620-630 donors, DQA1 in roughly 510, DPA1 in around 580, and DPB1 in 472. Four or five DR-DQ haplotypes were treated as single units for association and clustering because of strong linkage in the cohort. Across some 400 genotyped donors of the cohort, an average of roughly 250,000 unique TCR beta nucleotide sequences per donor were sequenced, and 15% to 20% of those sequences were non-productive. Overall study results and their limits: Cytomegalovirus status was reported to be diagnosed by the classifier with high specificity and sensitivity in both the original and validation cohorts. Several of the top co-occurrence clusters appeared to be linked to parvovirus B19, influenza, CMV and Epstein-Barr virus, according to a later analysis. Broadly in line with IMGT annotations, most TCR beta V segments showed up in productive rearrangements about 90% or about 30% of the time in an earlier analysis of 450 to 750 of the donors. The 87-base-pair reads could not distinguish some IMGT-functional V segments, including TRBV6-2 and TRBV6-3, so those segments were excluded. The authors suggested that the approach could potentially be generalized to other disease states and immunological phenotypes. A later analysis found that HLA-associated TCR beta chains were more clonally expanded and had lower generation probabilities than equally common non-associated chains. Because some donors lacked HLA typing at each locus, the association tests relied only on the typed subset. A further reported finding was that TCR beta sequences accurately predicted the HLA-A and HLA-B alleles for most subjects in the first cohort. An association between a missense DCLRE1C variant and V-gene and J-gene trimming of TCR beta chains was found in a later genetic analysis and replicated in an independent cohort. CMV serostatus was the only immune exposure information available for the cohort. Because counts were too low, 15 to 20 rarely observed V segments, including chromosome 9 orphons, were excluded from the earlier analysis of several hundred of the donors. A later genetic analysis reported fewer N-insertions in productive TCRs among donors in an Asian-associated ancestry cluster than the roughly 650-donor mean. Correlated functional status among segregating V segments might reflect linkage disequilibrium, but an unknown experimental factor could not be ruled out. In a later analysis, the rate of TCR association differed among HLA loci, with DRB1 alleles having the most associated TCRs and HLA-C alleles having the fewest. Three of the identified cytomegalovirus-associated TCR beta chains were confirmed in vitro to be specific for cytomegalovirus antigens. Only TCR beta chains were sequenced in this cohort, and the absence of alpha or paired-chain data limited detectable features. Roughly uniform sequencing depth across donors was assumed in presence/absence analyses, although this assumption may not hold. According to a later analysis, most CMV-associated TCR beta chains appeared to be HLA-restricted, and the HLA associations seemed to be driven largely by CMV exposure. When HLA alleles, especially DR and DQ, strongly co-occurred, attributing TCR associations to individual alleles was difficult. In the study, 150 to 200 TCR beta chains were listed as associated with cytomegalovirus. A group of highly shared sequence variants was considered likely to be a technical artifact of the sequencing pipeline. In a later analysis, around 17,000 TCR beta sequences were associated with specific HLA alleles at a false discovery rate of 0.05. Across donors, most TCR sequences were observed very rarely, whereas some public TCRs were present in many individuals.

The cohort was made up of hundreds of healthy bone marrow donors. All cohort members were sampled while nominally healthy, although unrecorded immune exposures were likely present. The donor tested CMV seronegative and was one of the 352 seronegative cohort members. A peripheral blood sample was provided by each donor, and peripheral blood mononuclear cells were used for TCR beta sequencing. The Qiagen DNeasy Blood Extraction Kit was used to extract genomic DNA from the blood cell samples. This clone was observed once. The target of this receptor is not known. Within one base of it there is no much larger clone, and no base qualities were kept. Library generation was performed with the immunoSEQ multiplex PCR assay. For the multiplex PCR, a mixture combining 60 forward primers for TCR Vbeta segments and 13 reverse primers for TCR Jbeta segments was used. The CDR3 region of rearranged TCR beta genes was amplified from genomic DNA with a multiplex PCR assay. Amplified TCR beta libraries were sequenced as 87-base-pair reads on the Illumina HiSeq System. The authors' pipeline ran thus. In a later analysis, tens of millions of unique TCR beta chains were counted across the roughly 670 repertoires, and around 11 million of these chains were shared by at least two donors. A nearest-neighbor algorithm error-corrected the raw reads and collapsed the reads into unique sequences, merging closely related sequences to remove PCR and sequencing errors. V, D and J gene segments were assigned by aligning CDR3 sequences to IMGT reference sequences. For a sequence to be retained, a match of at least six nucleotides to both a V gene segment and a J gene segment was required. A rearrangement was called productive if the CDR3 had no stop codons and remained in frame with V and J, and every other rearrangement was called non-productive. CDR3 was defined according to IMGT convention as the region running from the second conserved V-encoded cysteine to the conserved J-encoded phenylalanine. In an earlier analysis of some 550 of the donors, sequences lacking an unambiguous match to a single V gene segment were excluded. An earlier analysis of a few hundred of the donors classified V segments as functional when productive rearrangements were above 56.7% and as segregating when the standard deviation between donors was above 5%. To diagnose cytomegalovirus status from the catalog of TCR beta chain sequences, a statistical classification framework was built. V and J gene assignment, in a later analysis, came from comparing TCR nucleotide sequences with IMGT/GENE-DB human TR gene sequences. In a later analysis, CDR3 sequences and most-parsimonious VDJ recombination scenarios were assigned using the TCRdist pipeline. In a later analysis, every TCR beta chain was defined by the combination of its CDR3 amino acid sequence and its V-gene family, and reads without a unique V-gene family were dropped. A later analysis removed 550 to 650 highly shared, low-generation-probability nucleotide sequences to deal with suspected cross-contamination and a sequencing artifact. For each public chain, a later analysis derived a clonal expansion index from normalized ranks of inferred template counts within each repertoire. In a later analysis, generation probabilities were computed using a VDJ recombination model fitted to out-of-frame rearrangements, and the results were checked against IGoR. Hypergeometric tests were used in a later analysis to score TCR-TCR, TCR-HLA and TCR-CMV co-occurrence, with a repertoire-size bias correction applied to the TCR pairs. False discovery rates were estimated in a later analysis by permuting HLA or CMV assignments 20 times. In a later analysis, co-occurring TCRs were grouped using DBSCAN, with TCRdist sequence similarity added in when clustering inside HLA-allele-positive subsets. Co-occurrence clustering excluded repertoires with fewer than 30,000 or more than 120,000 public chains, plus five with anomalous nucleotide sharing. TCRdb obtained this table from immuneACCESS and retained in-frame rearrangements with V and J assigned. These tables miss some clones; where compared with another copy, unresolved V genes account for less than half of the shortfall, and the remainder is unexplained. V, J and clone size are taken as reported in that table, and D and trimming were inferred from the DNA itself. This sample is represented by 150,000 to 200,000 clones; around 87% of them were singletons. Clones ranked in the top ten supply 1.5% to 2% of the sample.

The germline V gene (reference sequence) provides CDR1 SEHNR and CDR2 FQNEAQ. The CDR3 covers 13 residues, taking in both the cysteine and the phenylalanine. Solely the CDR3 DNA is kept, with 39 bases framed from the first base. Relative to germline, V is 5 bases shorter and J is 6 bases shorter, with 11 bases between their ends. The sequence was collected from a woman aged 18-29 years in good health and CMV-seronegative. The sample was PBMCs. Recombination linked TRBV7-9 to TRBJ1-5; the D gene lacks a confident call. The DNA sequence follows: TGTGCCAGCAGCCCCCCCAGCGGTCAGCCCCAGCATTTT. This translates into CASSPPSGQPQHF.